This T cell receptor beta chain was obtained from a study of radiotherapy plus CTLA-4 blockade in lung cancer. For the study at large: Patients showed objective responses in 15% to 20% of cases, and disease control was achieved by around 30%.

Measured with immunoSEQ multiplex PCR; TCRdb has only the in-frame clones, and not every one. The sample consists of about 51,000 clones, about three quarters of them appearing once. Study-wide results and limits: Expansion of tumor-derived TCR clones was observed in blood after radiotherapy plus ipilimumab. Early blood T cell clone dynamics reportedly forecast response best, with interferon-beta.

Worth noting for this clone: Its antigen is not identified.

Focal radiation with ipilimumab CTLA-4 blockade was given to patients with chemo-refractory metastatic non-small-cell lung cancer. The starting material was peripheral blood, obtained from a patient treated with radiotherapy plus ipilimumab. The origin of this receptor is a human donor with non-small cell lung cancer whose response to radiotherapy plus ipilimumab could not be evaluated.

CDR3 coding DNA: TGTGCCAGCATGAGGACAGGGAACACTGAAGCTTTCTTT. Translated, it gives CASMRTGNTEAFF. The chain is built from TRBV6-5 and TRBJ1-1, with 7 bases identical to TRBD1. This CDR3 has 13 residues. The J segment lost 1 base and the V segment lost 7 bases, leaving 3 bases of the junction unmatched. The germline CDR1 and CDR2 sequences are MNHEY and SVGAGI.